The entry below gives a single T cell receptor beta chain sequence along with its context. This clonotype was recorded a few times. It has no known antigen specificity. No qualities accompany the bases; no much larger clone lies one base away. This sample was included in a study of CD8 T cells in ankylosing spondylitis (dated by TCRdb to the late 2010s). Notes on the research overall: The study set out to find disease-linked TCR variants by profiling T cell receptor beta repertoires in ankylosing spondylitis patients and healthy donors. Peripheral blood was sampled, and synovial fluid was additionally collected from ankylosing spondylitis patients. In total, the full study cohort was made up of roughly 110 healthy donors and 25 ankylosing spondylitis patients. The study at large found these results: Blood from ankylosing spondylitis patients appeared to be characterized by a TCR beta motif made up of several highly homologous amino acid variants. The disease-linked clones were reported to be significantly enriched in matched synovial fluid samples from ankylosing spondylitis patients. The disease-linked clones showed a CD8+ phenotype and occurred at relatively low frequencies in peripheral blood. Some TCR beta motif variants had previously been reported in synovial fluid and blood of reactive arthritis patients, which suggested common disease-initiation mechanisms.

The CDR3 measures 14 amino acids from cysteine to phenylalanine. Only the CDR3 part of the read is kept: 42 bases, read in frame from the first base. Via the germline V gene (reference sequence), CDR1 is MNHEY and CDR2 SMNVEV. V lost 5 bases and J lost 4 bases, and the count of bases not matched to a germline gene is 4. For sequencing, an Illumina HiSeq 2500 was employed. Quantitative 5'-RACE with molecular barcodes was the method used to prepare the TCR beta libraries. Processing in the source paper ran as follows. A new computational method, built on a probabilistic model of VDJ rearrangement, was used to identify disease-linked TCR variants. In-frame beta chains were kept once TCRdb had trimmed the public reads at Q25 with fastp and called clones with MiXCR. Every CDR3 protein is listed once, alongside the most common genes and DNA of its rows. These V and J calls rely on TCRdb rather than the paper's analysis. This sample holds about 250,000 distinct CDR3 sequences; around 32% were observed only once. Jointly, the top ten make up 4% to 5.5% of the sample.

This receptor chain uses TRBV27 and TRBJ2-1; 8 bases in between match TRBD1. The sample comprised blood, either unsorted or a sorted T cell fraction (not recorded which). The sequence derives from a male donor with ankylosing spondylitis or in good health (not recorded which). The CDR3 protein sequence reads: CASSPGTGYNEQFF. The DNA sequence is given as TGTGCCAGCAGTCCGGGGACAGGTTACAATGAGCAGTTCTTC.